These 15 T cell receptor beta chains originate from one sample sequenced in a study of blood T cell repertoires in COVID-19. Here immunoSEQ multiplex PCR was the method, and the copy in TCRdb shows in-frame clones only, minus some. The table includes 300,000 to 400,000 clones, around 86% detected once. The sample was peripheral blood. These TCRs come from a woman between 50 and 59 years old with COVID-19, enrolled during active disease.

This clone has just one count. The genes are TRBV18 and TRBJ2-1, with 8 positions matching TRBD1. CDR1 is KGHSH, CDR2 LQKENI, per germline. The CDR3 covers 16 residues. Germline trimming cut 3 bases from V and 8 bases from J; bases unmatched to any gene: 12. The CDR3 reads CASSPNDGFRGHEQFF. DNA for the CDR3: TGTGCCAGCTCACCCAACGATGGTTTCAGGGGGCATGAGCAGTTCTTC.

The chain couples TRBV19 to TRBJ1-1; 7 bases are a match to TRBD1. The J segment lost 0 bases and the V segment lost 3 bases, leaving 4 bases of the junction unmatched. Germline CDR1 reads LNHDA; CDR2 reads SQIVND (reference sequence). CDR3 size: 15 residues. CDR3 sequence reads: CASSILGGMNTEAFF. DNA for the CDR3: TGTGCCAGTAGTATCTTAGGGGGCATGAACACTGAAGCTTTCTTT.

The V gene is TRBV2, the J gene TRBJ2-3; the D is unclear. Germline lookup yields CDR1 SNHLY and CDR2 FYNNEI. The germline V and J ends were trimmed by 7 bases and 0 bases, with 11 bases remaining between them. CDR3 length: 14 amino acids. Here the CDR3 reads CASKVTASTDTQYF. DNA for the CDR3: TGTGCCAGCAAGGTGACTGCGAGCACAGATACGCAGTATTTT.

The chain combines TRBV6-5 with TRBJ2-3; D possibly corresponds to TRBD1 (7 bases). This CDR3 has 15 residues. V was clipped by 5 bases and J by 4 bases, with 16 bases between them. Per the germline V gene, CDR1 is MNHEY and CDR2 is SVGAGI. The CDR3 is CASSPRQGGADTQYF. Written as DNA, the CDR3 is TGTGCCAGCAGTCCTCGACAGGGAGGAGCAGATACGCAGTATTTT.

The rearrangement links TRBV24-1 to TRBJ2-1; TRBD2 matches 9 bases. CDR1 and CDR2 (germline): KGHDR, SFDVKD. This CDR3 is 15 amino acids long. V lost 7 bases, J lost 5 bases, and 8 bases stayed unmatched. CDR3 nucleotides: TGTGCCACCAGGGATGGAGCGGGAGGAAACAATGAGCAGTTCTTC. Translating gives CATRDGAGGNNEQFF.

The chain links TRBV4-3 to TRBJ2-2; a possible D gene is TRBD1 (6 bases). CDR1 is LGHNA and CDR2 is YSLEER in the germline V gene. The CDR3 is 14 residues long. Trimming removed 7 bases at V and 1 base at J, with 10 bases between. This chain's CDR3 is CASTGTMNTGELFF. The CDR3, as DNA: TGCGCCAGCACCGGGACAATGAACACCGGGGAGCTGTTTTTT.

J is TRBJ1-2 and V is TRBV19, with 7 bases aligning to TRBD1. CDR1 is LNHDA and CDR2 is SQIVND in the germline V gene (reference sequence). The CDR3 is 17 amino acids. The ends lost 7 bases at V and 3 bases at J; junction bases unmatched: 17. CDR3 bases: TGTGCCAGTACCTATAGGGGTGGGACAGTTTCCTACTATGGCTACACCTTC. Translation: CASTYRGGTVSYYGYTF. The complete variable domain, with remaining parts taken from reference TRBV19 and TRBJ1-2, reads DGGITQSPKYLFRKEGQNVTLSCEQNLNHDAMYWYRQDPGQGLRLIYYSQIVNDFQKGDIAEGYSVSREKKESFPLTVTSAQKNPTAFYLCASTYRGGTVSYYGYTFGSGTRLTVV.

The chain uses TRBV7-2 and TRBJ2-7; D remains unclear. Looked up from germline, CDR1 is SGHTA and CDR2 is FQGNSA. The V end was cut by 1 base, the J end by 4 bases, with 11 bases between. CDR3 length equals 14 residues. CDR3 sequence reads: CASSLVAVYYEQYF. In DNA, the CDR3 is TGTGCCAGCAGCTTAGTAGCAGTATATTACGAGCAGTACTTC.

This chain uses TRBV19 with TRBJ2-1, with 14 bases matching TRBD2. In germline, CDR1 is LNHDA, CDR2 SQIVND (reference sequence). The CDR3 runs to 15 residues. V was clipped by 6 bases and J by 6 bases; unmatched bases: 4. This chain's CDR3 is CASSEGTSGSNEQFF. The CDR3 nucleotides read TGTGCCAGTAGCGAAGGGACTAGCGGGAGCAATGAGCAGTTCTTC. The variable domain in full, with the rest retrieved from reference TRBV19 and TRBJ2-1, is DGGITQSPKYLFRKEGQNVTLSCEQNLNHDAMYWYRQDPGQGLRLIYYSQIVNDFQKGDIAEGYSVSREKKESFPLTVTSAQKNPTAFYLCASSEGTSGSNEQFFGPGTRLTVL.

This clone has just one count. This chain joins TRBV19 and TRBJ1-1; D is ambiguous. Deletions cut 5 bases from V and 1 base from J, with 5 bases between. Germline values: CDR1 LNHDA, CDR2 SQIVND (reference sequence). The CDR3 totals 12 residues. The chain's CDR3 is CASSRQNTEAFF. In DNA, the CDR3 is TGTGCCAGTAGTCGACAGAACACTGAAGCTTTCTTT.

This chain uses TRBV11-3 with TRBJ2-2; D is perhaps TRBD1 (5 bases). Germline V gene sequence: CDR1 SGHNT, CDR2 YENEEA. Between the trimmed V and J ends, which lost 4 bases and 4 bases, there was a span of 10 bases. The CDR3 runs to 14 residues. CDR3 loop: CASSSLGPTGELFF. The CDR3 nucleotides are TGTGCCAGCAGCTCCCTGGGGCCCACCGGGGAGCTGTTTTTT.

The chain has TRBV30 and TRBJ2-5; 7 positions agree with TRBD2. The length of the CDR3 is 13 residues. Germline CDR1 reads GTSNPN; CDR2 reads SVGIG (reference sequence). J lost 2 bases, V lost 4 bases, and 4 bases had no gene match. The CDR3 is CAWTAGEQETQYF. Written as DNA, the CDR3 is TGTGCCTGGACCGCGGGGGAGCAAGAGACCCAGTACTTC.

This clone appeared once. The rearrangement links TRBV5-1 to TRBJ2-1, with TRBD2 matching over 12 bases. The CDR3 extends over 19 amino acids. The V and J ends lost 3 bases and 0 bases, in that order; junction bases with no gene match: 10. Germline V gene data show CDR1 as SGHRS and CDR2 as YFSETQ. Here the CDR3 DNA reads TGCGCCAGCAGCTCGAGAGGACTAGCGGGACCCAGCTCCTACAATGAGCAGTTCTTC. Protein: CASSSRGLAGPSSYNEQFF.

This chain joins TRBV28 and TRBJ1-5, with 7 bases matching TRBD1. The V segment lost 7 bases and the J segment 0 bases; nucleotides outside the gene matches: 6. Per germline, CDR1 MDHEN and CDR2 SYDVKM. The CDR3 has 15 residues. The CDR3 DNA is TGTGCCAGCACCGGGACAGTTAATAGCAATCAGCCCCAGCATTTT. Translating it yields CASTGTVNSNQPQHF.

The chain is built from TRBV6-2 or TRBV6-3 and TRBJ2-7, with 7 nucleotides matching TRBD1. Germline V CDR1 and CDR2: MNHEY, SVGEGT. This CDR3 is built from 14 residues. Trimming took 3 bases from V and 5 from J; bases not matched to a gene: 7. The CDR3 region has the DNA TGTGCCAGCAGTTATCTACAGGGGTACAACGAGCAGTACTTC. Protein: CASSYLQGYNEQYF.